The 13 T cell receptor beta chains given below trace back to one sample, sequenced in a study of identifying expanded T cells in peripheral blood. The assay was immunoSEQ multiplex PCR, and TCRdb's table has in-frame clones only and misses some. Of under 85,000 clones detected, 65% to 85% appear once; the ten largest clones hold around 20%. Sequencing was performed on blood. All receptors derive from a person between 18 and 75 years old in good health.

This sequence joins TRBV5-1 and TRBJ2-5, with no clear D. The J call is doubtful: the DNA matches TRBJ2-7 better. Germline V gene lookup returns CDR1 SGHRS and CDR2 YFSETQ. The CDR3 consists of 14 residues. The CDR3 here is CASSLTPGFYEQYF. Here the CDR3 DNA reads TGCGCCAGCAGCTTGACGCCAGGTTTCTACGAGCAGTACTTC.

This rearrangement joins TRBV6-5 to TRBJ1-4; D is unresolved. The CDR3 consists of 16 residues. Germline CDR1 and CDR2: MNHEY and SVGAGI. The germline V and J ends were trimmed by 1 base and 0 bases, with 9 bases remaining between them. For the CDR3, the DNA is TGTGCCAGCAGTTACTGGCCCGATGCAACTAATGAAAAACTGTTTTTT. Translated: CASSYWPDATNEKLFF.

The CDR3 spells CASSYLSNTEAFF. The CDR3 DNA reads as TGTGCCAGCAGTTACTTATCGAACACTGAAGCTTTCTTT. The chain has TRBV28 and TRBJ1-1; D remains unclear. Trimming took off 4 bases at V and 1 base at J, with 7 bases between the two ends. From germline, CDR1 is MDHEN and CDR2 SYDVKM. This CDR3 is 13 amino acids long.

Only a few counts were recorded for this clone. V gene TRBV7-2 combines with J gene TRBJ2-2; either TRBD1 or TRBD2 may fit D (6 bases each). Per germline, CDR1 SGHTA and CDR2 FQGNSA. The germline V and J ends were trimmed by 1 base and 6 bases, with 12 bases remaining between them. The CDR3 has 15 residues. CDR3 residues: CASSLVGGAAGELFF. Written as DNA, the CDR3 is TGTGCCAGCAGCTTAGTCGGGGGCGCAGCCGGGGAGCTGTTTTTT. The full variable domain, its missing parts supplied by reference TRBV7-2 and TRBJ2-2, is GAGVSQSPSNKVTEKGKDVELRCDPISGHTALYWYRQSLGQGLEFLIYFQGNSAPDKSGLPSDRFSAERTGGSVSTLTIQRTQQEDSAVYLCASSLVGGAAGELFFGEGSRLTVL.

The chain carries TRBV28 and TRBJ1-1, with 7 bases fitting TRBD1. The germline V gene encodes CDR1 MDHEN and CDR2 SYDVKM. The CDR3 is 16 amino acids. V shed 1 base and J 3 bases; nucleotides not matched to a gene: 8. CDR3 bases: TGTGCCAGCAGTTTATTTGGGCAGGGGGGGTACACTGAAGCTTTCTTT. This sequence encodes CASSLFGQGGYTEAFF. The variable domain in full, with the rest retrieved from reference TRBV28 and TRBJ1-1, is DVKVTQSSRYLVKRTGEKVFLECVQDMDHENMFWYRQDPGLGLRLIYFSYDVKMKEKGDIPEGYSVSREKKERFSLILESASTNQTSMYLCASSLFGQGGYTEAFFGQGTRLTVV.

The chain combines TRBV6-5 with TRBJ1-1; D possibly corresponds to TRBD1 (5 bases). The V gene's germline CDR1 is MNHEY and CDR2 SVGAGI. This CDR3 contains 13 residues. V was pared by 11 bases and J by 1 base, with 14 bases between. The CDR3 nucleotides read TGTGCCGCCAGCGGGGCAGGGAACACTGAAGCTTTCTTT. Amino acid sequence: CAASGAGNTEAFF.

The V call is TRBV7-2, the J call TRBJ1-3; D uncertain. The CDR3 is made up of 12 amino acids. The germline V and J ends were trimmed by 5 bases and 3 bases, with 5 bases remaining between them. Germline V gene sequence: CDR1 SGHTA, CDR2 FQGNSA. For the CDR3, the DNA is TGTGCCAGCAGCAGGGATGGAAACACCATATATTTT. Amino acids: CASSRDGNTIYF.

Judged by abundance, this clone is medium-sized. The chain carries TRBV7-6 and TRBJ2-1; TRBD1 aligns across 9 bases. The junction had 1 base not matched to a gene; V was cut back by 4 bases and J by 6 bases. This CDR3 comprises 13 residues. Germline V gene lookup returns CDR1 SGHVS and CDR2 FNYEAQ. CDR3 DNA sequence: TGTGCCAGCAGCTGGGACAGGGCCAATGAGCAGTTCTTC. Translating gives CASSWDRANEQFF.

This clone was seen once. CDR3 DNA: TGTGCCATCAGCCGGACAGAAAATCAGCCCCAGCATTTT. Translation: CAISRTENQPQHF. This sequence joins TRBV10-3 and TRBJ1-5; D possibly corresponds to TRBD1 (6 bases). Per germline, CDR1 ENHRY and CDR2 SYGVKD. V was clipped by 6 bases and J by 4 bases, with 10 bases between them. The length of the CDR3 is 13 residues.

The V and J genes are TRBV5-1 and TRBJ2-7; 10 bases line up with TRBD1. The CDR3 spans 14 residues. The V gene's germline CDR1 is SGHRS and CDR2 YFSETQ. J gave up 2 bases and V 2 bases, and 1 base lay outside the gene matches. CDR3 sequence reads: CASSFDRGPYEQYF. The DNA of the CDR3 is TGCGCCAGCAGCTTCGACAGGGGGCCCTACGAGCAGTACTTC.

The chain links TRBV5-4 to TRBJ2-2, with 7 bases aligning to TRBD2. CDR3 length equals 15 residues. With V trimmed by 0 bases and J by 4 bases, 3 bases remained unmatched. Germline assignment: CDR1 SGHNT and CDR2 YYREEE (reference sequence). CDR3 in DNA: TGTGCCAGCAGCTTGGAGACTAGCAGCACCGGGGAGCTGTTTTTT. The encoded protein is CASSLETSSTGELFF. The full variable domain, rest sourced from reference TRBV5-4 and TRBJ2-2, is ETGVTQSPTHLIKTRGQQVTLRCSSQSGHNTVSWYQQALGQGPQFIFQYYREEENGRGNFPPRFSGLQFPNYSSELNVNALELDDSALYLCASSLETSSTGELFFGEGSRLTVL.

The V gene is TRBV4-1, the J gene TRBJ2-7; D remains unclear. Germline lookup yields CDR1 MGHRA and CDR2 YSYEKL. This CDR3 is built from 14 residues. Between the trimmed V and J ends, which lost 0 bases and 0 bases, there was a span of 6 bases. CDR3 sequence: CASSQDMASYEQYF. Here the CDR3 DNA reads TGCGCCAGCAGCCAAGATATGGCCTCCTACGAGCAGTACTTC.

The rearrangement uses TRBV5-1 and TRBJ1-2; perhaps TRBD1 as D (5 bases). Germline V CDR1 and CDR2: SGHRS, YFSETQ. CDR3 size: 16 residues. V dropped 2 bases and J dropped 4 bases, with 18 bases sitting between them. The CDR3 bases are TGCGCCAGCAGCTTTCAAGCGACAGCTGCGGTCTATGGCTACACCTTC. This translates into CASSFQATAAVYGYTF.